These T cell receptor beta chains were read from a single sample in a study of control samples from healthy donors and cancer patients. Clones were read by immunoSEQ multiplex PCR, and TCRdb kept only the in-frame ones, dropping some. The sample gives 130,000 to 150,000 clones, under 90% of which show up once; more than 4% is in the top ten. The source material was blood. The receptors derive from a man younger than 40 in good health. Both conserved end residues are part of each CDR3. Size is stated for part of the rows, as once, few or many counts, or as a class when the clone is expanded.

J gene: TRBJ2-1; CDR3 length: 15; clone size: .; V gene: TRBV11-2; CDR3 protein: CASSFGLAGDNEQFF
J gene: TRBJ1-5; CDR3 length: 12; clone size: .; V gene: TRBV6-2/TRBV6-3; CDR3 protein: CASSRHNQPQHF
J gene: TRBJ1-4; CDR3 length: 15; clone size: .; V gene: TRBV6-5; CDR3 protein: CASSPGTGGFEKLFF
J gene: TRBJ1-1; CDR3 length: 14; clone size: .; V gene: TRBV7-9; CDR3 protein: CASSLTGMNTEAFF
J gene: TRBJ1-4; CDR3 length: 13; clone size: .; V gene: TRBV3-1/TRBV3-2; CDR3 protein: CASSPRDREKLFF
J gene: TRBJ1-4; CDR3 length: 16; clone size: once; V gene: TRBV3-1/TRBV3-2; CDR3 protein: CASSHLQERVSEKLFF
J gene: TRBJ2-4; CDR3 length: 15; clone size: few; V gene: TRBV4-3; CDR3 protein: CASSQVSDDRNIQYF
J gene: TRBJ1-1; CDR3 length: 16; clone size: .; V gene: TRBV4-1; CDR3 protein: CASSQDGRGYITEAFF
J gene: TRBJ1-3; CDR3 length: 18; clone size: .; V gene: TRBV7-6; CDR3 protein: CASSFRTGTGGGGNTIYF
J gene: TRBJ1-1; CDR3 length: 17; clone size: once; V gene: TRBV6-1; CDR3 protein: CASSGPGQGALWTEAFF
J gene: TRBJ1-2; CDR3 length: 15; clone size: .; V gene: TRBV19; CDR3 protein: CASSIVGQGRDGYTF
J gene: TRBJ1-1; CDR3 length: 15; clone size: .; V gene: TRBV5-3; CDR3 protein: CARIPARYMNTEAFF
J gene: TRBJ1-1; CDR3 length: 13; clone size: .; V gene: TRBV29-1; CDR3 protein: CSVARRGNTEAFF
J gene: TRBJ2-5; CDR3 length: 17; clone size: .; V gene: TRBV3-1/TRBV3-2; CDR3 protein: CASSQDPASGRRETQYF
J gene: TRBJ2-1; CDR3 length: 12; clone size: .; V gene: TRBV6-6; CDR3 protein: CASLVREGEQFF
J gene: TRBJ2-3; CDR3 length: 16; clone size: .; V gene: TRBV7-3; CDR3 protein: CASSSGLAGVADTQYF
J gene: TRBJ1-1; CDR3 length: 13; clone size: few; V gene: TRBV6-5; CDR3 protein: CASSSPLNTEAFF
J gene: TRBJ1-2; CDR3 length: 15; clone size: .; V gene: TRBV6-5; CDR3 protein: CASTRLSTGGYGYTF
J gene: TRBJ1-3; CDR3 length: 15; clone size: once; V gene: TRBV6-5; CDR3 protein: CASSYGGAPGNTIYF
J gene: TRBJ1-3; CDR3 length: 18; clone size: .; V gene: TRBV21-1; CDR3 protein: CASSKEPQAGGSGNTIYF
J gene: TRBJ1-5; CDR3 length: 13; clone size: .; V gene: TRBV27; CDR3 protein: CASRAFSNQPQHF
J gene: TRBJ2-3; CDR3 length: 12; clone size: .; V gene: TRBV12-3/TRBV12-4; CDR3 protein: CASSPTGNTQYF
J gene: TRBJ2-1; CDR3 length: 16; clone size: .; V gene: TRBV6-5; CDR3 protein: CASSYSLGRGRNEQFF
J gene: TRBJ2-1; CDR3 length: 13; clone size: .; V gene: TRBV7-2; CDR3 protein: CASSFTGNNEQFF
J gene: TRBJ2-2; CDR3 length: 15; clone size: .; V gene: TRBV5-6; CDR3 protein: CASSFDRGNTGELFF
J gene: TRBJ1-2; CDR3 length: 15; clone size: .; V gene: TRBV7-9; CDR3 protein: CASSLTDRVSYGYTF
J gene: TRBJ2-1; CDR3 length: 19; clone size: once; V gene: TRBV7-9; CDR3 protein: CASSLRRWLAGVSYNEQFF
J gene: TRBJ2-7; CDR3 length: 15; clone size: .; V gene: TRBV19; CDR3 protein: CASSLTTGASYEQYF
J gene: TRBJ2-1; CDR3 length: 16; clone size: medium-sized; V gene: TRBV2; CDR3 protein: CASSEVLGLVVNEQFF
J gene: TRBJ1-2; CDR3 length: 14; clone size: .; V gene: TRBV6-5; CDR3 protein: CASSPGQTNYGYTF
J gene: TRBJ2-7; CDR3 length: 15; clone size: .; V gene: TRBV4-3; CDR3 protein: CASSQEVGPLEEQYF
J gene: TRBJ2-5; CDR3 length: 16; clone size: few; V gene: TRBV7-6; CDR3 protein: CASSISSGGAYVTQYF
J gene: TRBJ2-7; CDR3 length: 14; clone size: .; V gene: TRBV5-6; CDR3 protein: CASSPFRGGDEQYF
J gene: TRBJ1-2; CDR3 length: 15; clone size: .; V gene: TRBV28; CDR3 protein: CASSSGTGFVYGYTF
J gene: TRBJ1-2; CDR3 length: 11; clone size: .; V gene: TRBV6-6; CDR3 protein: CASRGDYGYTF
J gene: TRBJ1-3; CDR3 length: 15; clone size: .; V gene: TRBV7-2; CDR3 protein: CASSPQGVSGNTIYF
J gene: TRBJ1-2; CDR3 length: 13; clone size: .; V gene: TRBV5-5; CDR3 protein: CASTPEGAYGYTF
J gene: TRBJ2-1; CDR3 length: 14; clone size: .; V gene: TRBV2; CDR3 protein: CASSVHSGVVEQFF
J gene: TRBJ1-4; CDR3 length: 14; clone size: .; V gene: TRBV7-6; CDR3 protein: CASSLRGLDEKLFF
J gene: TRBJ2-3; CDR3 length: 15; clone size: .; V gene: TRBV6-2/TRBV6-3; CDR3 protein: CASSYSWGGTDTQYF
J gene: TRBJ1-3; CDR3 length: 16; clone size: .; V gene: TRBV3-1/TRBV3-2; CDR3 protein: CASSQGVGNSGNTIYF
J gene: TRBJ2-7; CDR3 length: 13; clone size: .; V gene: TRBV19; CDR3 protein: CASSWQISYEQYF
J gene: TRBJ2-1; CDR3 length: 15; clone size: .; V gene: TRBV12-5; CDR3 protein: CASGLMRGGMDEQFF
J gene: TRBJ2-3; CDR3 length: 21; clone size: .; V gene: TRBV7-2; CDR3 protein: CASSLAFRTSGLLLGTDTQYF
J gene: TRBJ2-7; CDR3 length: 14; clone size: .; V gene: TRBV5-5; CDR3 protein: CASSEGAGRHEQYF
J gene: TRBJ1-3; CDR3 length: 14; clone size: .; V gene: TRBV18; CDR3 protein: CASSPTTGENTIYF
J gene: TRBJ1-6; CDR3 length: 14; clone size: .; V gene: TRBV4-3; CDR3 protein: CASSQAFRVSPLHF
J gene: TRBJ2-3; CDR3 length: 12; clone size: .; V gene: TRBV6-5; CDR3 protein: CASSSGADTQYF
J gene: TRBJ2-3; CDR3 length: 17; clone size: .; V gene: TRBV4-3; CDR3 protein: CASSQDGGGRSTDTQYF
J gene: TRBJ2-1; CDR3 length: 16; clone size: once; V gene: TRBV19; CDR3 protein: CASSGSGSGRSGEQFF
J gene: TRBJ1-2; CDR3 length: 15; clone size: .; V gene: TRBV6-1; CDR3 protein: CASSEVTGEGYGYTF
J gene: TRBJ1-4; CDR3 length: 11; clone size: .; V gene: TRBV12-3/TRBV12-4; CDR3 protein: CASSIQGKLFF
J gene: TRBJ2-7; CDR3 length: 14; clone size: .; V gene: TRBV6-5; CDR3 protein: CASSPGTPLYEQYF
J gene: TRBJ2-7; CDR3 length: 17; clone size: once; V gene: TRBV19; CDR3 protein: CASSNGFDYPGSYEQYF